Below, 26 T cell receptor beta chains from the same sample are listed, as sequenced in a study of radiation and T cells in renal cell carcinoma. TCRdb keeps only in-frame clones here, not all; method: immunoSEQ multiplex PCR. The table includes around 9,000 clones, roughly 68% detected once. The treatment denotes: treatment-naive control, cytoreductive nephrectomy. This specimen was tumor tissue, taken from a patient whose treatment was nephrectomy without radiotherapy. These receptor sequences come from a man aged 55-75 years with renal cell carcinoma.

The chain employs TRBV29-1 and TRBJ2-7, with 8 bases aligning to TRBD1. This CDR3 comprises 11 residues. Germline trimming cut 6 bases from V and 6 bases from J; bases unmatched to any gene: 4. Per germline, CDR1 SQVTM and CDR2 ANQGSEA. CDR3 nucleotides: TGCAGCGTGCAGGGGGCTGGCGAGCAGTACTTC. Its protein is CSVQGAGEQYF.

V gene TRBV5-1 combines with J gene TRBJ2-1; 9 positions match TRBD2. The CDR3 has 13 amino acids. Germline CDR1 SGHRS, CDR2 YFSETQ. With V trimmed by 2 bases and J by 9 bases, 3 bases remained unmatched. The CDR3 is CASSLGSGSEQFF. CDR3 in DNA: TGCGCCAGCAGCTTAGGTAGCGGGAGTGAGCAGTTCTTC.

The chain links TRBV4-2 to TRBJ2-5; D call uncertain. The J call may be wrong; the DNA end is better matched by TRBJ2-7. Germline V lookup: CDR1 LGHNA, CDR2 YNFKEQ. The CDR3 is made up of 14 amino acids. This chain's CDR3 is CASSNDGLSYEQYF. The CDR3 nucleotides are TGTGCCAGCAGCAACGACGGATTATCCTACGAGCAGTACTTC.

The chain is built from TRBV9 and TRBJ2-3; D gene ambiguous. The CDR3 runs 14 residues. V dropped 3 bases and J dropped 2 bases, with 10 bases sitting between them. Germline V gives CDR1 SGDLS, CDR2 YYNGEE. CDR3 nucleotides: TGTGCCAGCAGCGCCGGATTGGACACAGATACGCAGTATTTT. Translating it yields CASSAGLDTDTQYF.

The chain employs TRBV6-6 and TRBJ1-5; D uncertain. The germline gives CDR1 MNHNY, CDR2 SVGAGI (reference sequence). Trimming pared 2 bases from V and 2 bases from J, leaving 7 bases between. The CDR3 runs to 14 residues. In nucleotides, the CDR3 is TGTGCCAGCAGTTACCCAGAAGGCAATCAGCCCCAGCATTTT. Translated: CASSYPEGNQPQHF.

J is TRBJ1-4 and V is TRBV5-6; 7 bases fit TRBD1. The V gene end was trimmed by 0 bases and the J gene end by 8 bases; junction bases not matched to a gene: 1. The germline CDR1 and CDR2 sequences are SGHDT and YYEEEE. This CDR3 comprises 13 residues. The CDR3 DNA reads as TGTGCCAGCAGCTTGGGCAGGGGGGAAAAACTGTTTTTT. Translating it yields CASSLGRGEKLFF.

The chain couples TRBV28 to TRBJ2-3; TRBD1 is a possible D gene (5 bases). Between the trimmed V and J ends, which lost 2 bases and 1 base, there was a span of 10 bases. The V gene's germline CDR1 is MDHEN and CDR2 SYDVKM. This CDR3 has 15 residues. CDR3: CASSLPGPRTDTQYF. CDR3 in DNA: TGTGCCAGCAGTTTACCAGGGCCCCGCACAGATACGCAGTATTTT.

This sequence joins TRBV29-1 and TRBJ1-2; D call uncertain. V dropped 3 bases and J dropped 8 bases, with 13 bases sitting between them. The germline gives CDR1 SQVTM, CDR2 ANQGSEA. The CDR3 has 12 amino acids. The CDR3 nucleotides read TGCAGCGTTGACGGGGTAGGGCTCGGCTACACCTTC. Protein sequence: CSVDGVGLGYTF.

The rearrangement links TRBV4-3 to TRBJ2-1; 8 bases align to TRBD2. CDR1 is LGHNA and CDR2 is YSLEER in the germline V gene. V shed 1 base, J shed 2 bases, and the junction held 7 bases outside the gene matches. This CDR3 has 17 residues. The CDR3 DNA reads TGCGCCAGCAGCCAAGTGATACGGGGGGGGACCTACAATGAGCAGTTCTTC. It codes for CASSQVIRGGTYNEQFF.

The chain carries TRBV30 and TRBJ2-7, with 7 bases lining up with TRBD1. The CDR3 is made up of 13 amino acids. Germline CDR1 and CDR2: GTSNPN and SVGIG (reference sequence). V was clipped by 6 bases and J by 5 bases; unmatched bases: 10. Here the CDR3 DNA reads TGTGCCTGCCCTAGGACAGGCAGGAACGAGCAGTACTTC. It translates to CACPRTGRNEQYF. The entire variable domain, with the rest obtained from reference TRBV30 and TRBJ2-7, is as follows: SQTIHQWPATLVQPVGSPLSLECTVEGTSNPNLYWYRQAAGRGLQLLFYSVGIGQISSEVPQNLSASRPQDRQFILSSKKLLLSDSGFYLCACPRTGRNEQYFGPGTRLTVT.

The V and J genes are TRBV7-6 and TRBJ1-2; TRBD1 agrees at 7 bases. The V segment lost 3 bases and the J segment 4 bases; nucleotides outside the gene matches: 14. The CDR3 sequence is 17 residues long. Germline V gene lookup returns CDR1 SGHVS and CDR2 FNYEAQ. The CDR3 is CASSFLAGGESSYGYTF. The DNA of the CDR3 is TGTGCCAGCAGCTTTTTGGCAGGGGGAGAGTCGAGCTATGGCTACACCTTC. Filled out from reference TRBV7-6 and TRBJ1-2, the complete variable domain reads GAGVSQSPRYKVTKRGQDVALRCDPISGHVSLYWYRQALGQGPEFLTYFNYEAQQDKSGLPNDRFSAERPEGSISTLTIQRTEQRDSAMYRCASSFLAGGESSYGYTFGSGTRLTVV.

Only one count was recorded for this clone. The V and J genes are TRBV29-1 and TRBJ2-5; 11 bases agree with TRBD2. The CDR3 is made up of 11 amino acids. J gave up 5 bases and V 7 bases, and 0 bases lay outside the gene matches. CDR1 and CDR2 from the germline V gene are SQVTM and ANQGSEA. DNA of the CDR3: TGCAGCGGGACTAGCGGGGAGACCCAGTACTTC. Translating gives CSGTSGETQYF. Full variable domain (remainder filled in from reference TRBV29-1 and TRBJ2-5): SAVISQKPSRDICQRGTSLTIQCQVDSQVTMMFWYRQQPGQSLTLIATANQGSEATYESGFVIDKFPISRPNLTFSTLTVSNMSPEDSSIYLCSGTSGETQYFGPGTRLLVL.

The chain carries TRBV2 and TRBJ2-2, with TRBD2 matching over 7 bases. V gave up 8 bases and J gave up 1 base; unmatched junction bases: 7. The CDR3 is made up of 15 amino acids. In germline, CDR1 is SNHLY, CDR2 FYNNEI. CDR3 nucleotide sequence: TGTGCCAGCGGGGGGGTCGGGCGGAACACCGGGGAGCTGTTTTTT. This sequence encodes CASGGVGRNTGELFF.

The chain combines TRBV19 with TRBJ2-7; TRBD2 might be the D (6 bases). The CDR3 has 15 amino acids. Germline V gene lookup returns CDR1 LNHDA and CDR2 SQIVND (reference sequence). V shed 8 bases and J shed 6 bases, with 23 bases lying between them. CDR3 residues: CASSVGAGGSREQYF. The CDR3 DNA follows: TGTGCCAGTTCTGTCGGGGCAGGAGGGTCGCGCGAGCAGTACTTC.

This clone was seen a handful of times. The V call is TRBV19, the J call TRBJ1-2; tentative D call: TRBD1 (5 bases). CDR3 size: 13 residues. Germline lookup yields CDR1 LNHDA and CDR2 SQIVND (reference sequence). Trimming removed 2 bases from V and 5 bases from J, with 9 bases in between. CDR3 residues: CASSIQGGYGYTF. CDR3 sequence (DNA): TGTGCCAGTAGTATACAGGGAGGGTATGGCTACACCTTC.

The rearrangement joins TRBV5-1 to TRBJ2-5; D could derive from TRBD1 or TRBD2 (5 bases each). This CDR3 is 13 amino acids long. Deletions cut 4 bases from V and 5 bases from J, with 12 bases between. In germline, CDR1 is SGHRS, CDR2 YFSETQ. CDR3 residues: CASSAYRGETQYF. In DNA form, the CDR3 reads TGCGCCAGCAGCGCGTACCGGGGCGAGACCCAGTACTTC.

The V and J genes are TRBV4-3 and TRBJ1-2; 7 bases are shared with TRBD1. The ends lost 0 bases at V and 0 bases at J; junction bases unmatched: 4. Germline CDR1 reads LGHNA; CDR2 reads YSLEER. The CDR3 totals 16 residues. CDR3: CASSQERDRTNYGYTF. CDR3 in DNA: TGCGCCAGCAGCCAAGAGCGGGACAGAACTAACTATGGCTACACCTTC.

The V gene is TRBV19, the J gene TRBJ1-4; tentatively, D is TRBD1 (6 bases). CDR1 is LNHDA, CDR2 SQIVND, per germline (reference sequence). V was pared by 7 bases and J by 5 bases, with 17 bases between. This CDR3 contains 15 residues. The CDR3 loop is CASTPEGGLNEKLFF. CDR3 in DNA: TGTGCCAGTACCCCTGAGGGGGGGCTAAATGAAAAACTGTTTTTT.

This chain joins TRBV10-2 and TRBJ2-7; D not resolved. Deletions cut 11 bases from V and 0 bases from J, with 11 bases between. This CDR3 contains 12 residues. The V gene's germline CDR1 is WSHSY and CDR2 SAAADI. The DNA for the CDR3 is TGCGCCGTATCGGCTACCTCCTACGAGCAGTACTTC. It codes for CAVSATSYEQYF.

The rearrangement uses TRBV4-3 and TRBJ1-2, with D perhaps TRBD1 (5 bases). From germline, CDR1 is LGHNA and CDR2 YSLEER. This CDR3 is 15 amino acids long. V lost 8 bases and J lost 5, with 21 bases in between. CDR3 sequence (DNA): TGCGCCAGCGGTGGGGGGGATCGGACTGATTATGGCTACACCTTC. This codes for CASGGGDRTDYGYTF.

The V gene is TRBV7-2, the J gene TRBJ1-5, with unresolved D. CDR1 is SGHTA, CDR2 FQGNSA, per germline. CDR3 size: 16 residues. The V gene lost 3 bases and the J gene lost 0 bases, with 12 bases spanning the gap. The CDR3 here is CASSFSGRNSNQPQHF. The CDR3 coding sequence is TGTGCCAGCAGCTTTTCCGGCAGAAATAGCAATCAGCCCCAGCATTTT.

The rearrangement links TRBV5-1 to TRBJ1-1, with D unresolved. The CDR3 runs to 13 residues. CDR1 SGHRS and CDR2 YFSETQ come from the germline V gene. The V gene lost 2 bases and the J gene lost 5 bases, with 10 bases spanning the gap. The CDR3 spells CASSLKPQTEAFF. Here the CDR3 DNA reads TGCGCCAGCAGCTTAAAGCCCCAGACTGAAGCTTTCTTT.

This rearrangement joins TRBV19 to TRBJ2-1; D possibly corresponds to TRBD2 (7 bases). The CDR3 contains 16 residues. Germline loops: CDR1 LNHDA, CDR2 SQIVND (reference sequence). V dropped 6 bases and J dropped 4 bases, with 19 bases sitting between them. The CDR3 sequence is CASRFLDAGAYNEQFF. The CDR3 DNA reads as TGTGCCAGTAGATTCCTAGACGCGGGGGCTTACAATGAGCAGTTCTTC.

The sample holds a few counts of this clone. V usage is TRBV7-3 and J usage is TRBJ2-2; no reliable D call. This CDR3 region has 16 residues. Germline CDR1 is SGHTA and CDR2 is FQGTGA. Between the trimmed V and J ends, which lost 5 bases and 5 bases, there was a span of 18 bases. The CDR3: CASSPETTFGTGELFF. CDR3 sequence (DNA): TGTGCCAGCAGCCCTGAGACGACCTTCGGGACCGGGGAGCTGTTTTTT. Looking up the rest from reference TRBV7-3 and TRBJ2-2 gives the full variable domain: GAGVSQTPSNKVTEKGKYVELRCDPISGHTALYWYRQSLGQGPEFLIYFQGTGAADDSGLPNDRFFAVRPEGSVSTLKIQRTERGDSAVYLCASSPETTFGTGELFFGEGSRLTVL.

This chain connects TRBV14 to TRBJ2-1, with no clear D. Looked up from germline, CDR1 is SGHDN and CDR2 is FVKESK. The V gene lost 11 bases and the J gene lost 2 bases, with 16 bases spanning the gap. The CDR3 sequence is 14 residues long. This chain's CDR3 is CASSGRRAYNEQFF. CDR3 in DNA: TGTGCCTCATCCGGGCGTCGGGCCTACAATGAGCAGTTCTTC. Full variable domain (remainder filled in from reference TRBV14 and TRBJ2-1): EAGVTQFPSHSVIEKGQTVTLRCDPISGHDNLYWYRRVMGKEIKFLLHFVKESKQDESGMPNNRFLAERTGGTYSTLKVQPAELEDSGVYFCASSGRRAYNEQFFGPGTRLTVL.

This clone has a handful of counts. The chain joins TRBV5-1 to TRBJ1-1; the D gene is possibly TRBD1 (5 bases). Germline assignment: CDR1 SGHRS and CDR2 YFSETQ. The V gene lost 3 bases and the J gene lost 8 bases, with 14 bases spanning the gap. The CDR3 consists of 13 residues. The CDR3 DNA sequence: TGCGCCAGCAGCTCGACAGACCGTGGCGAAGCTTTCTTT. This translates into CASSSTDRGEAFF.